These 26 T cell receptor beta chains share one sample of origin, sequenced in a study of CD8+CD57+ T cells in acquired aplastic anemia. CDR3 and TCR beta VDJ profiling relied on a genomic DNA template. Each CDR3 protein is one row after TCRdb ran MiXCR on the reads. The data hold over 150,000 distinct CDR3 sequences, with about 44% observed a single time. It was patients with CD8+CD57+ cell expansion by flow cytometry who were chosen for sequencing. Sequenced material: sorted CD4+, CD8+, or CD8+CD57+ T cells (not recorded which) from PBMCs. These receptors all stem from a human donor with aplastic anemia.

The V gene is TRBV12-5, the J gene TRBJ2-1; 11 nucleotides line up with TRBD1. The J segment lost 6 bases and the V segment lost 6 bases, leaving 7 bases of the junction unmatched. The CDR3 is 15 residues long. Germline V CDR1 and CDR2: LGHNT, FRNRAP. CDR3 sequence reads: CASGPGTGGLNEQFF. The CDR3 DNA follows: TGTGCTAGTGGCCCCGGGACAGGGGGGCTCAATGAGCAGTTCTTC.

On this clonotype: This CDR3 is missing its conserved last phenylalanine or tryptophan, likely due to a read error. V usage is TRBV19 and J usage is TRBJ2-1; perhaps TRBD2 as D (6 bases). Trimming removed 3 bases at V and 6 bases at J, with 12 bases between. This CDR3 spans 14 amino acids. Germline CDR1 reads LNHDA; CDR2 reads SQIVND (reference sequence). CDR3 sequence: CASSISTSTNEQFS. In nucleotides, the CDR3 is TGTGCCAGTAGTATCTCGACTAGTACCAATGAGCAGTTCTCC.

This clonotype has at least ten counts. The chain uses TRBV20-1 and TRBJ1-6; tentative D call: TRBD1 (5 bases). Germline lookup yields CDR1 DFQATT and CDR2 SNEGSKA (reference sequence). The CDR3 has 13 residues. The V end was cut by 6 bases, the J end by 5 bases, with 11 bases between. CDR3 nucleotides: TGCAGTGCCCGGGGGGGAGATAATTCACCCCTCCACTTT. This gives the protein CSARGGDNSPLHF.

The chain uses TRBV2 and TRBJ1-5; 11 bases align to TRBD1. Per germline, CDR1 SNHLY and CDR2 FYNNEI. The CDR3 contains 11 residues. Trimming took 7 bases from V and 12 from J; bases not matched to a gene: 2. The CDR3 DNA reads TGTGCCAGCACGGGGACAGGGGGCCAGCATTTT. It is translated as CASTGTGGQHF.

The rearrangement uses TRBV12-3 or TRBV12-4 and TRBJ2-3; D may be TRBD1 (5 bases). This CDR3 has 14 residues. With 5 bases removed from V and 2 bases from J, the gap between germline ends came to 11 bases. The CDR3 region is CASSGDRNTDTQYF. In DNA, the CDR3 is TGTGCCAGCAGTGGAGACAGAAACACAGATACGCAGTATTTT.

The chain couples TRBV27 to TRBJ2-3; TRBD2 might be the D (6 bases). The CDR3 has 12 residues. Germline V gene lookup returns CDR1 MNHEY and CDR2 SMNVEV (reference sequence). Trimming took 6 bases from V and 5 from J, leaving 9 bases between them. The CDR3 region is CASRLGGDTQYF. The DNA for the CDR3 is TGTGCCAGCAGGCTCGGGGGAGATACGCAGTATTTT.

The rearrangement joins TRBV12-3 or TRBV12-4 to TRBJ2-7; D is unresolved. The CDR3 is 12 amino acids. Trimming took off 3 bases at V and 4 bases at J, with 7 bases between the two ends. The CDR3 region has the DNA TGTGCCAGCAGTTTCGAGGAGTACGAGCAGTACTTC. This codes for CASSFEEYEQYF.

The chain carries TRBV20-1 and TRBJ1-6; D is unclear. V was trimmed by 0 bases and J by 0 bases, leaving 18 bases between them. Germline CDR1 reads DFQATT; CDR2 reads SNEGSKA (reference sequence). The CDR3 runs to 19 residues. The CDR3 region is CSAREVEGRSSSYNSPLHF. The CDR3 DNA is TGCAGTGCTAGAGAGGTTGAGGGCAGGTCAAGCTCCTATAATTCACCCCTCCACTTT.

The chain joins TRBV11-2 to TRBJ2-7; TRBD1 matches at 8 bases. V shed 6 bases and J 9 bases; nucleotides not matched to a gene: 16. The CDR3 has 15 amino acids. Germline CDR1 SGHAT, CDR2 FQNNGV. DNA for the CDR3: TGTGCCAGCAGTCCGAACAGGGGGTCCTCTACGAGGCAGTACTTC. It encodes CASSPNRGSSTRQYF.

The chain employs TRBV7-2 and TRBJ2-7; 8 positions match TRBD1. Looked up from germline, CDR1 is SGHTA and CDR2 is FQGNSA. The CDR3 loop spans 13 amino acids. The junction had 3 bases not matched to a gene; V was cut back by 2 bases and J by 6 bases. The DNA for the CDR3 is TGTGCCAGCAGCTTACAGGGGGCCGCCGAGCAGTACTTC. Its translation: CASSLQGAAEQYF.

V and J are TRBV29-1 and TRBJ1-2; 7 nucleotides align to TRBD1. CDR1 is SQVTM and CDR2 is ANQGSEA in the germline V gene. The CDR3 spans 16 residues. V shed 0 bases and J 3 bases; nucleotides not matched to a gene: 10. This CDR3 is CSVEDPEGAQYYGYTF. The CDR3, as DNA: TGCAGCGTTGAAGATCCGGAGGGGGCGCAGTACTATGGCTACACCTTC. Based on the CDR3 plus reference TRBV29-1 and TRBJ1-2, the full variable domain is SAVISQKPSRDICQRGTSLTIQCQVDSQVTMMFWYRQQPGQSLTLIATANQGSEATYESGFVIDKFPISRPNLTFSTLTVSNMSPEDSSIYLCSVEDPEGAQYYGYTFGSGTRLTVV.

The gene calls are TRBV2 and TRBJ2-7; 7 bases map to TRBD1. The CDR3 covers 16 residues. Trimming removed 8 bases from V and 1 base from J; junction bases left unmatched: 14. Germline CDR1 reads SNHLY; CDR2 reads FYNNEI. For the CDR3, the DNA is TGTGCCAGCTATAGTCCCGGGACAGAGAAGTCCTACGAGCAGTACTTC. Protein sequence: CASYSPGTEKSYEQYF.

A few counts support this clonotype. A read error may be the cause here, since a much bigger clone is one base away. The chain is built from TRBV19 and TRBJ2-7, with 12 bases aligning to TRBD1. CDR1 is LNHDA, CDR2 SQIVND, per germline (reference sequence). Trimming at V came to 5 bases and at J to 9 bases, leaving 14 bases not matched to a gene. The CDR3 is 16 amino acids. CDR3 bases: TGTGCCAGTAGTTCCCGCCCGGGACAGGGGGCGGGCGGGCAGTACTTC. Amino acids: CASSSRPGQGAGGQYF.

This clonotype was observed at least ten times. In nucleotides, the CDR3 is TGTGCCAGCAGCCCGGGACAGGGGGCGGAGGGCTACACCTTC. Amino acid sequence: CASSPGQGAEGYTF. The chain carries TRBV7-3 and TRBJ1-2; TRBD1 matches at 12 bases. Germline CDR1 and CDR2: SGHTA and FQGTGA. With V trimmed by 5 bases and J by 8 bases, 6 bases remained unmatched. This CDR3 contains 14 residues.

V is TRBV9 and J is TRBJ2-7; D is possibly TRBD1 or TRBD2 (5 bases each). Germline V lookup: CDR1 SGDLS, CDR2 YYNGEE. This CDR3 is built from 17 residues. Between the trimmed V and J ends, which lost 0 bases and 5 bases, there was a span of 21 bases. CDR3: CASSVGPSRDLRDEQYF. The DNA of the CDR3 is TGTGCCAGCAGCGTAGGACCTTCTAGGGACCTTAGGGACGAGCAGTACTTC.

This clonotype was observed at least ten times. This chain connects TRBV10-3 to TRBJ2-7; 7 positions match TRBD1. Germline loops: CDR1 ENHRY, CDR2 SYGVKD. V shed 10 bases and J 4 bases; nucleotides not matched to a gene: 4. The length of the CDR3 is 11 residues. The CDR3 here is CASTGAYEQYF. CDR3 in DNA: TGTGCCAGTACAGGGGCATACGAGCAGTACTTC.

The chain recombines TRBV20-1 with TRBJ2-3; tentative D call: TRBD2 (5 bases). The ends were cut back, 6 bases at V and 4 bases at J, with 23 bases in the middle. The germline gives CDR1 DFQATT, CDR2 SNEGSKA (reference sequence). CDR3 length equals 16 residues. The CDR3 here is CSASSAERSIPDTQYF. Here the CDR3 DNA reads TGCAGTGCCTCCTCCGCGGAGCGGTCGATACCAGATACGCAGTATTTT.

The table lists this clonotype with a count of one. Germline and junction disagree at one end, which may indicate a read error. CDR3 DNA: TGTGCCAGTACCCTAAGGACAGGGGGTAATTCACCTCTCCACTTT. Translation gives CASTLRTGGNSPLHF. J is TRBJ1-6 and V is TRBV19; 10 positions match TRBD1. The CDR3 totals 15 residues. Per germline, CDR1 LNHDA and CDR2 SQIVND (reference sequence).

The J gene is TRBJ1-1, the V gene TRBV29-1; 7 positions match TRBD1. The V and J ends lost 6 bases and 1 base, in that order; junction bases with no gene match: 5. The germline gives CDR1 SQVTM, CDR2 ANQGSEA. The CDR3 has 13 residues. CDR3 nucleotides: TGCAGCGTGGATGGACAGGAGAACACTGAAGCTTTCTTT. It yields the protein CSVDGQENTEAFF.

The genes are TRBV20-1 and TRBJ1-6, with D possibly TRBD1 on 6 matching bases. Germline V gives CDR1 DFQATT, CDR2 SNEGSKA (reference sequence). The CDR3 has 14 amino acids. V lost 4 bases and J 7 bases, leaving 14 bases between the germline ends. In DNA, the CDR3 is TGCAGTGCTACCGACCGGGACACAAATTCACCCCTCCACTTT. Translating it yields CSATDRDTNSPLHF.

V usage is TRBV5-1 and J usage is TRBJ1-4, with 8 bases aligning to TRBD1. CDR3 length: 14 residues. The V gene's germline CDR1 is SGHRS and CDR2 YFSETQ. V was clipped by 5 bases and J by 10 bases; unmatched bases: 10. The CDR3 DNA is TGCGCCAGCAGGTCCGGGACAGGATTCGGAAAACTGTTTTTT. Its protein product is CASRSGTGFGKLFF.

This clonotype was recorded many times. V gene TRBV3-1 combines with J gene TRBJ1-1; 7 bases line up with TRBD1. Per the germline V gene, CDR1 is LGHDT and CDR2 is YNNKEL (reference sequence). The length of the CDR3 is 13 residues. After removal of 4 bases from V and 5 bases from J, the junction contained 4 bases not matched to a gene. The CDR3 DNA sequence: TGTGCCAGCAGCCGGGGACAGAGAACTGAAGCTTTCTTT. Amino acid sequence: CASSRGQRTEAFF.

The chain couples TRBV2 to TRBJ1-3; D is possibly TRBD1 (5 bases). Germline V gene lookup returns CDR1 SNHLY and CDR2 FYNNEI. The CDR3 is 11 amino acids. V lost 8 bases to trimming and J lost 4 bases, with 6 bases between them. CDR3 residues: CASQGGNTIYF. CDR3 in DNA: TGTGCCAGCCAGGGAGGAAACACCATATATTTT. Full variable domain (remainder filled in from reference TRBV2 and TRBJ1-3): EPEVTQTPSHQVTQMGQEVILRCVPISNHLYFYWYRQILGQKVEFLVSFYNNEISEKSEIFDDQFSVERPDGSNFTLKIRSTKLEDSAMYFCASQGGNTIYFGEGSWLTVV.

The rearrangement joins TRBV10-1 to TRBJ2-7; D is unclear. Germline V gives CDR1 WNHNN, CDR2 SYGVQD (reference sequence). V lost 10 bases to trimming and J lost 0 bases, with 16 bases between them. CDR3 length: 14 residues. For the CDR3, the DNA is TGCGCCACACAAAGAGTACCAGACTCCTACGAGCAGTACTTC. Protein: CATQRVPDSYEQYF.

In its sample, this clonotype was seen many times. This rearrangement joins TRBV5-1 to TRBJ1-4; D uncertain. Germline V gene data show CDR1 as SGHRS and CDR2 as YFSETQ. Trimming pared 1 base from V and 3 bases from J, leaving 10 bases between. The CDR3 sequence is 15 residues long. The CDR3 bases are TGCGCCAGCAGCTTGTTCCAGGCGTCTAATGAAAAACTGTTTTTT. Residues: CASSLFQASNEKLFF.

The V and J genes are TRBV6-1 and TRBJ1-2; 7 nucleotides align to TRBD1. The CDR3 length is 12 residues. Germline CDR1 MNHNS, CDR2 SASEGT. Trimming cost V 5 bases and J 10 bases; bases outside gene matches: 7. CDR3 sequence reads: CASSRDRVDYTF. CDR3 coding DNA: TGTGCCAGCAGTCGCGACAGGGTTGACTACACCTTC.